What follows are 24 T cell receptor beta chains derived from one specimen sequenced in a study of cytomegalovirus exposure and HLA in healthy donors. The PCR contained 60 Vbeta and 13 Jbeta primers. Repertoires were generated with immunoSEQ multiplex PCR, while TCRdb's copy carries only in-frame clones and drops some. Seen here are 110,000 to 150,000 clones, 76% observed once, and the top ten hold under 2%. Input material: PBMCs. Source of these receptors: a woman in her 40s in good health and CMV-seronegative.

This clone appeared a single time. CDR3 sequence (DNA): TGTGCCAGCAGCTTGGGGGGACTAGCGGGGGAAATTAACCAGTATTTT. The encoded protein is CASSLGGLAGEINQYF. The chain joins TRBV5-4 to TRBJ2-3, with TRBD2 matching over 14 bases. V was clipped by 0 bases and J by 12 bases; unmatched bases: 9. The length of the CDR3 is 16 residues. CDR1 is SGHNT, CDR2 YYREEE, per germline (reference sequence).

V is TRBV7-9 and J is TRBJ2-2, with D tentatively TRBD2 (6 bases). Germline V lookup: CDR1 SEHNR, CDR2 FQNEAQ (reference sequence). V was shortened by 4 bases and J by 1 base, with 13 bases between the two germline ends. The CDR3 is 16 amino acids. In nucleotides, the CDR3 is TGTGCCAGCAGCTCCAGGGACTGGGGGAACACCGGGGAGCTGTTTTTT. Amino acid sequence: CASSSRDWGNTGELFF.

J is TRBJ2-1 and V is TRBV28; possible D gene TRBD1, 6 bases. Germline values: CDR1 MDHEN, CDR2 SYDVKM. V lost 5 bases and J lost 3, with 23 bases in between. The CDR3 has 18 amino acids. The CDR3 bases are TGTGCCAGCAGTCCGACCTACGGACAGAAACCTCGCTACAATGAGCAGTTCTTC. This encodes CASSPTYGQKPRYNEQFF. Full variable domain (outside the CDR3, taken from reference TRBV28 and TRBJ2-1): DVKVTQSSRYLVKRTGEKVFLECVQDMDHENMFWYRQDPGLGLRLIYFSYDVKMKEKGDIPEGYSVSREKKERFSLILESASTNQTSMYLCASSPTYGQKPRYNEQFFGPGTRLTVL.

In nucleotides, the CDR3 is TGCGCCAGCAGGGGTGCGGGGGGGGCAACTAATGAAAAACTGTTTTTT. Translating gives CASRGAGGATNEKLFF. The gene calls are TRBV10-2 and TRBJ1-4; a weak D match, TRBD1 (5 bases). CDR3 size: 16 residues. The germline V gene encodes CDR1 WSHSY and CDR2 SAAADI. The V end lost 6 bases, the J end lost 0 bases, and 14 bases lay between the germline ends.

The rearrangement uses TRBV6-4 and TRBJ2-2, with D possibly being TRBD2 (7 bases). This CDR3 is built from 16 residues. CDR1 is MRHNA, CDR2 SNTAGT, per germline. Deletions cut 3 bases from V and 0 bases from J, with 11 bases between. CDR3 sequence reads: CASSEGEGANTGELFF. As DNA, the CDR3 is TGTGCCAGCAGTGAGGGGGAGGGGGCGAACACCGGGGAGCTGTTTTTT.

In this sample, this clone turned up once. The V gene is TRBV20-1, the J gene TRBJ1-1; TRBD1 aligns across 7 bases. The V segment lost 6 bases and the J segment 4 bases; nucleotides outside the gene matches: 2. The CDR3 is 11 amino acids. From germline, CDR1 is DFQATT and CDR2 SNEGSKA (reference sequence). The CDR3 bases are TGCAGTGCCGGGGACAGCACTGAAGCTTTCTTT. It codes for CSAGDSTEAFF.

This chain uses TRBV10-3 with TRBJ2-1; TRBD1 matches 8 bases. V was pared by 5 bases and J by 4 bases, with 7 bases of the junction left unmatched. Germline V CDR1 and CDR2: ENHRY, SYGVKD. This CDR3 comprises 15 residues. The CDR3 protein is CAISPRTGLYNEQFF. DNA of the CDR3: TGTGCCATCAGTCCCCGGACAGGGCTTTACAATGAGCAGTTCTTC.

J is TRBJ2-5 and V is TRBV5-1; 8 bases are a match to TRBD1. Germline V gene sequence: CDR1 SGHRS, CDR2 YFSETQ. After removal of 3 bases from V and 4 bases from J, the junction contained 5 bases not matched to a gene. The CDR3 length is 14 residues. CDR3 DNA: TGCGCCAGCAGCTACGACAGGGGACGAGAGACCCAGTACTTC. As protein: CASSYDRGRETQYF.

The count of this clone is one. This chain joins TRBV6-5 and TRBJ1-2; TRBD1 agrees at 8 bases. V was clipped by 6 bases and J by 4 bases; unmatched bases: 4. This CDR3 contains 13 residues. Germline CDR1 MNHEY, CDR2 SVGAGI. CDR3 in DNA: TGTGCCAGCAGGACTGACAGGGGCTATGGCTACACCTTC. This gives the protein CASRTDRGYGYTF.

The chain is built from TRBV27 and TRBJ2-3, with 12 bases fitting TRBD2. CDR1 and CDR2 from the germline V gene are MNHEY and SMNVEV (reference sequence). V lost 8 bases, J lost 5 bases, and 8 bases stayed unmatched. The CDR3 spans 15 residues. CDR3 sequence: CASAYGLAGQDTQYF. In DNA form, the CDR3 reads TGTGCCAGCGCCTACGGACTAGCGGGGCAAGATACGCAGTATTTT.

V is TRBV7-8 and J is TRBJ2-3; no clear D gene. The germline V gene encodes CDR1 SGHVS and CDR2 FQNEAQ. Trimming shortened V by 2 bases and J by 1 base, and 10 bases separated the two germline ends. CDR3 length: 15 residues. The CDR3 bases are TGTGCCAGCAGCTTAATTCCCAGTCGCACAGATACGCAGTATTTT. It is translated as CASSLIPSRTDTQYF. Combining the CDR3 with reference TRBV7-8 and TRBJ2-3 gives the whole variable domain GAGVSQSPRYKVAKRGQDVALRCDPISGHVSLFWYQQALGQGPEFLTYFQNEAQLDKSGLPSDRFFAERPEGSVSTLKIQRTQQEDSAVYLCASSLIPSRTDTQYFGPGTRLTVL.

In its sample, this clone was seen once. CDR3 sequence (DNA): TGTGCCAGCAGTTCCCCAGGGGGGCCATTCCAAGAGACCCAGTACTTC. Translating gives CASSSPGGPFQETQYF. The V and J genes are TRBV28 and TRBJ2-5, with D possibly matching TRBD1 (7 bases). This CDR3 has 16 residues. Per germline, CDR1 MDHEN and CDR2 SYDVKM. V lost 4 bases, J lost 1 base, and 16 bases lay in between.

This rearrangement joins TRBV29-1 to TRBJ2-3; D gene ambiguous. Germline loops: CDR1 SQVTM, CDR2 ANQGSEA. Between the trimmed V and J ends, which lost 6 bases and 4 bases, there was a span of 11 bases. The CDR3 length is 12 residues. The CDR3 loop reads CSVALSPDTQYF. CDR3 nucleotides: TGCAGCGTCGCGCTGTCCCCAGATACGCAGTATTTT.

This chain uses TRBV7-9 with TRBJ1-3; D is undetermined. This CDR3 region has 15 residues. V was clipped by 5 bases and J by 0 bases, with 11 bases between them. Per germline, CDR1 SEHNR and CDR2 FQNEAQ (reference sequence). CDR3 nucleotides: TGTGCCAGCAGCCATAGCGGTTCCTCTGGAAACACCATATATTTT. This codes for CASSHSGSSGNTIYF.

V gene TRBV6-1 combines with J gene TRBJ2-7; maybe TRBD1 (6 bases). Germline loops: CDR1 MNHNS, CDR2 SASEGT. V lost 1 base and J lost 4, with 14 bases in between. CDR3 size: 15 residues. CDR3 residues: CASSEGPAGEYEQYF. In DNA, the CDR3 is TGTGCCAGCAGTGAAGGTCCGGCAGGGGAGTACGAGCAGTACTTC.

The CDR3 is CAIGQGNGYTF. CDR3 nucleotide sequence: TGTGCCATCGGACAGGGAAATGGCTACACCTTC. The V and J genes are TRBV7-9 and TRBJ1-2; 8 nucleotides match TRBD1. V lost 10 bases to trimming and J lost 6 bases; unmatched junction nucleotides: 4. Germline V lookup: CDR1 SEHNR, CDR2 FQNEAQ (reference sequence). The CDR3 extends over 11 amino acids.

V and J are TRBV29-1 and TRBJ1-1, with D possibly being TRBD1 (6 bases). Deletions cut 0 bases from V and 7 bases from J, with 12 bases between. This CDR3 has 13 amino acids. The germline V gene encodes CDR1 SQVTM and CDR2 ANQGSEA. The chain's CDR3 is CSVEDRGGYEAFF. The CDR3 DNA reads TGCAGCGTTGAAGATCGAGGGGGTTATGAAGCTTTCTTT.

The V gene is TRBV27, the J gene TRBJ2-5, with D tentatively TRBD2 (5 bases). Germline loops: CDR1 MNHEY, CDR2 SMNVEV (reference sequence). Trimming left V 4 bases short and J 1 base short, with 10 bases between. The CDR3 has 14 amino acids. CDR3 nucleotides: TGTGCCAGCAGTTCGGGGAGCTCCCAAGAGACCCAGTACTTC. Translating it yields CASSSGSSQETQYF.

CDR3 in DNA: TGCGCCAGCAGCCAAGATTTTGGGACAGGTCAGCACTATGGCTACACCTTC. Protein: CASSQDFGTGQHYGYTF. This chain joins TRBV4-1 and TRBJ1-2; TRBD1 aligns across 8 bases. Germline V gene sequence: CDR1 MGHRA, CDR2 YSYEKL. The CDR3 is 17 amino acids. With 0 bases clipped from V and 3 bases from J, the junction kept 9 bases outside the gene matches.

The chain is built from TRBV9 and TRBJ2-7, with 9 bases fitting TRBD2. Per the germline V gene, CDR1 is SGDLS and CDR2 is YYNGEE. The CDR3 has 13 amino acids. Losses at the gene ends were 9 bases for V and 2 bases for J; bases not matched to a gene: 6. The CDR3 region has the DNA TGTGCCACCCAGCGGGGGGCAACCTACGAGCAGTACTTC. This codes for CATQRGATYEQYF.

The sample holds a few counts of this clone. The genes are TRBV7-9 and TRBJ2-3; 10 positions agree with TRBD1. CDR1 and CDR2 (germline): SEHNR, FQNEAQ (reference sequence). The CDR3 has 16 residues. Trimming removed 3 bases from V and 2 bases from J; junction bases left unmatched: 5. CDR3 sequence: CASSFRTGGNTDTQYF. The CDR3 nucleotides read TGTGCCAGCAGCTTTAGGACAGGGGGGAACACAGATACGCAGTATTTT.

The rearrangement uses TRBV6-6 and TRBJ2-3, with TRBD1 matching 9 bases. After removal of 4 bases from V and 3 bases from J, the junction contained 8 bases not matched to a gene. The CDR3 loop spans 16 amino acids. Germline CDR1 is MNHNY and CDR2 is SVGAGI (reference sequence). The CDR3 bases are TGTGCCAGCAGTTTTACGGGACAGGGAGGAACAGATACGCAGTATTTT. Translating it yields CASSFTGQGGTDTQYF.

The chain carries TRBV4-1 and TRBJ2-7, with D possibly matching TRBD1 (6 bases). The V and J ends lost 2 bases and 6 bases respectively, with 11 bases between them. CDR3 size: 13 residues. CDR1 and CDR2 (germline): MGHRA, YSYEKL. DNA for the CDR3: TGCGCCAGCAGCCAACTGGGGGCCCGCGAGCAGTACTTC. It translates to CASSQLGAREQYF.

The chain employs TRBV7-9 and TRBJ1-2, with TRBD1 as a possible D gene (5 bases). This CDR3 comprises 15 residues. Deletions cut 4 bases from V and 3 bases from J, with 15 bases between. Germline CDR1 is SEHNR and CDR2 is FQNEAQ (reference sequence). CDR3 region: CASSSIGGEDYGYTF. DNA for the CDR3: TGTGCCAGCAGCTCCATAGGAGGGGAAGACTATGGCTACACCTTC.